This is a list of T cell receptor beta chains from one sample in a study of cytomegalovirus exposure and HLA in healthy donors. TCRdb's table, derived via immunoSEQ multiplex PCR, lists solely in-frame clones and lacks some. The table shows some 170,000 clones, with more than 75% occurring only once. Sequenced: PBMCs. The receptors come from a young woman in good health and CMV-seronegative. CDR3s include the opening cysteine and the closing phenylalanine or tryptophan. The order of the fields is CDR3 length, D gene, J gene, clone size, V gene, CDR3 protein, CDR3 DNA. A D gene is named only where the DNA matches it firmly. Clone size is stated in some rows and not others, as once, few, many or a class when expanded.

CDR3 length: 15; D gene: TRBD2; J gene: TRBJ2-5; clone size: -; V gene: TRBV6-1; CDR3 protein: CASRTTSGTQETQYF; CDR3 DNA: TGTGCCAGCAGGACGACTAGCGGAACCCAAGAGACCCAGTACTTC
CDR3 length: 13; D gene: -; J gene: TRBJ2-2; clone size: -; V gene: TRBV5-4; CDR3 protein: CASSPPRGGELFF; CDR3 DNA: TGTGCCAGCAGCCCTCCGCGGGGCGGGGAGCTGTTTTTT
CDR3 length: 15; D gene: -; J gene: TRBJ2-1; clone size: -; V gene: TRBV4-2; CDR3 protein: CASSQVSGSYNEQFF; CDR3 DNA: TGTGCCAGCAGCCAAGTTAGCGGCTCCTACAATGAGCAGTTCTTC
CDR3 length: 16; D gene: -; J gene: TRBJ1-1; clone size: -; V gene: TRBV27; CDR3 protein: CASSPHRAGGNTEAFF; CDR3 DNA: TGTGCCAGCAGTCCTCACCGGGCAGGAGGTAACACTGAAGCTTTCTTT
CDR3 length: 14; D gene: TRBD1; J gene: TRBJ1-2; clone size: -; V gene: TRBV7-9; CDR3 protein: CASSLAWTGVGYTF; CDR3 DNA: TGTGCCAGCAGCTTAGCTTGGACAGGGGTTGGCTACACCTTC
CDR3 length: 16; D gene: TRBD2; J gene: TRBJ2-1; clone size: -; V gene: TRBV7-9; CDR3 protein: CASSLSSGGPYNEQFF; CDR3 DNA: TGTGCCAGCAGCCTATCAAGCGGGGGCCCCTACAATGAGCAGTTCTTC
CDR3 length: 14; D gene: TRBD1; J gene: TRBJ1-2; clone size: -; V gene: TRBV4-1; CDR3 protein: CASSPRDRVYGYTF; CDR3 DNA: TGCGCCAGCAGCCCGCGGGACAGAGTCTATGGCTACACCTTC
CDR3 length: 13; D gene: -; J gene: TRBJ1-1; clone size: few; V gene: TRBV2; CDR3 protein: CASSEGRNTEAFF; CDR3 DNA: TGTGCCAGCAGTGAGGGGAGGAACACTGAAGCTTTCTTT
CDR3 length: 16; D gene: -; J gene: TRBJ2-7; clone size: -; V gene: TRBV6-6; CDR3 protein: CASSYSVLGGLYEQYF; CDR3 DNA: TGTGCCAGCAGTTACTCTGTCTTAGGAGGGCTCTACGAGCAGTACTTC
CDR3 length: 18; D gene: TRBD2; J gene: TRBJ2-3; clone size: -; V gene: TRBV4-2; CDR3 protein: CASSQEVRRGVGTDTQYF; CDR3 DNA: TGTGCCAGCAGCCAAGAAGTCCGGCGGGGGGTCGGCACAGATACGCAGTATTTT
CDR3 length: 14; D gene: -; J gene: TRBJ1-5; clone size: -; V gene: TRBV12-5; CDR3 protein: CASGFEGWSQPQHF; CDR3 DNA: TGTGCTAGTGGTTTTGAGGGTTGGAGTCAGCCCCAGCATTTT
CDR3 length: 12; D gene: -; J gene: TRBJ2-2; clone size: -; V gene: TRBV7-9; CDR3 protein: CASSGQVGELFF; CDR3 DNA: TGTGCCAGCAGCGGGCAGGTCGGGGAGCTGTTTTTT
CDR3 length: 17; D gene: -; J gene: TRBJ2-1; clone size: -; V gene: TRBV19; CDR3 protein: CASSMFARTTSDNEQFF; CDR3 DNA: TGTGCCAGTAGTATGTTTGCTCGGACTACCTCAGACAATGAGCAGTTCTTC
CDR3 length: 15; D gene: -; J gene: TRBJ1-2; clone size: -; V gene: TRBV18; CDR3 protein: CASSPMEGSDYGYTF; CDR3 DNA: TGTGCCAGCTCACCCATGGAGGGCTCGGACTATGGCTACACCTTC
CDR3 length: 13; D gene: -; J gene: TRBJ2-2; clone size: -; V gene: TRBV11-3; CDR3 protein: CASSLGGPSELFF; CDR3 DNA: TGTGCCAGCAGCTTAGGGGGGCCCTCGGAGCTGTTTTTT
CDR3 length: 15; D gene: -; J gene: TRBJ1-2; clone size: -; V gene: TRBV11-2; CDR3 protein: CASSNSFWGRYGYTF; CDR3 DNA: TGTGCCAGCAGCAACTCGTTCTGGGGCCGCTATGGCTACACCTTC
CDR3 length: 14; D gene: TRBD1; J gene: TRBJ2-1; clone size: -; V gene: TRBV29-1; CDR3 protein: CSVETDRAWNEQFF; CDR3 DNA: TGCAGCGTTGAAACGGACAGGGCCTGGAATGAGCAGTTCTTC
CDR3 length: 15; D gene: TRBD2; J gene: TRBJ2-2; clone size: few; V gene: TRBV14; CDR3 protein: CASSQGAGGWWELFF; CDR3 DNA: TGTGCCAGCAGCCAAGGAGCGGGGGGATGGTGGGAGCTGTTTTTT
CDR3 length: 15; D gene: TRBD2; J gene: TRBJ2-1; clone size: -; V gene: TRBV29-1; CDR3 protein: CSVWRGDIPYNEQFF; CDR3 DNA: TGCAGCGTTTGGCGGGGGGACATACCATACAATGAGCAGTTCTTC
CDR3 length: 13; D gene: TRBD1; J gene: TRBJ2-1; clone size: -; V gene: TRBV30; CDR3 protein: CAWEGQGWNEQFF; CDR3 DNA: TGTGCCTGGGAGGGACAGGGATGGAATGAGCAGTTCTTC
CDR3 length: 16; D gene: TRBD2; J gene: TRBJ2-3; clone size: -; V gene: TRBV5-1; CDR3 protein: CASSSYSGGAADTQYF; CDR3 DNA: TGCGCCAGCAGCTCCTATAGCGGGGGGGCAGCGGATACGCAGTATTTT
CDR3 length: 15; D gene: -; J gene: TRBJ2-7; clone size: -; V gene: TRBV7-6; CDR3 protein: CASSLIPGTNYEQYF; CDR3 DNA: TGTGCCAGCAGCTTGATTCCGGGGACAAACTACGAGCAGTACTTC
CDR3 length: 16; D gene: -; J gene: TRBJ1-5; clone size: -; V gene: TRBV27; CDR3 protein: CASSSTLSGTNQPQHF; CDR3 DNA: TGTGCCAGCAGTTCCACCCTCAGCGGAACCAATCAGCCCCAGCATTTT
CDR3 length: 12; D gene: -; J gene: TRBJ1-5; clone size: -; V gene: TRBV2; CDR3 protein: CASRRGFQPQHF; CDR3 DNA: TGTGCCAGCAGGCGGGGTTTTCAGCCCCAGCATTTT
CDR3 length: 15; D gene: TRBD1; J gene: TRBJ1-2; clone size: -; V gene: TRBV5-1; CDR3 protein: CASSLGGQGAGGYTF; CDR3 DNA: TGCGCCAGCAGCTTGGGGGGACAGGGGGCTGGAGGCTACACCTTC
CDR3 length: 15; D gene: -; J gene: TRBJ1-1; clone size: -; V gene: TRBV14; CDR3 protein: CASSQERQRNTEAFF; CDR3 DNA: TGTGCCAGCAGCCAAGAACGACAGAGGAACACTGAAGCTTTCTTT
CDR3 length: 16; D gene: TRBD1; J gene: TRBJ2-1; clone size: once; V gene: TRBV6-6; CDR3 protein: CASSYPWDREGNEQFF; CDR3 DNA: TGTGCCAGCAGTTACCCCTGGGACAGGGAAGGCAATGAGCAGTTCTTC
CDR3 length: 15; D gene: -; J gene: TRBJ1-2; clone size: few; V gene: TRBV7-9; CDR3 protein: CASSLARGRSYGYTF; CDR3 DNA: TGTGCCAGCAGCTTAGCCAGGGGCCGGAGCTATGGCTACACCTTC
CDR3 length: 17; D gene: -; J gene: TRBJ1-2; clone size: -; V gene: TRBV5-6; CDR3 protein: CASSLREQDRRNYGYTF; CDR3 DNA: TGTGCCAGCAGCTTGAGAGAACAAGACAGAAGGAACTATGGCTACACCTTC
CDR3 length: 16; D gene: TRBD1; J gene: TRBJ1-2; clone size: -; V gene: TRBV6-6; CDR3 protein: CATQKPGQGAGYGYTF; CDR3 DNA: TGTGCCACCCAAAAACCGGGACAGGGGGCAGGCTATGGCTACACCTTC
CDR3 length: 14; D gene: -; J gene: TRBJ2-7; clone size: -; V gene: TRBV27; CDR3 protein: CASSLWAGSYEQYF; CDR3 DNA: TGTGCCAGCAGTTTATGGGCAGGATCCTACGAGCAGTACTTC
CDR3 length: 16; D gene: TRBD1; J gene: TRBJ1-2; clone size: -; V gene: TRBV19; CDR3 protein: CASSPRTGSPNYGYTF; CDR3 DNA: TGTGCCAGTAGCCCGAGGACAGGCTCCCCTAACTATGGCTACACCTTC
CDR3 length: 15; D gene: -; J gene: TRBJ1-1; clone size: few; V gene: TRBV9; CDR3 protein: CASSVVPSVNTEAFF; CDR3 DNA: TGTGCCAGCAGCGTAGTCCCCAGCGTGAACACTGAAGCTTTCTTT
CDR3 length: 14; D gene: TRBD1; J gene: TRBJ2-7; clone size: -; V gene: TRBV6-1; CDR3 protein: CASSPGTGSYEQYF; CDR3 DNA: TGTGCCAGCAGTCCCGGGACAGGGTCCTACGAGCAGTACTTC
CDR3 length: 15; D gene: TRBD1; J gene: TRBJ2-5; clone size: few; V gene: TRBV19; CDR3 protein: CASSMAGTALETQYF; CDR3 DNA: TGTGCCAGTAGTATGGCCGGGACAGCCTTGGAGACCCAGTACTTC
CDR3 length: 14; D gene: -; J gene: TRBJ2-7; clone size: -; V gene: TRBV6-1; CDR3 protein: CASSEGGTPLGQYF; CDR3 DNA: TGTGCCAGCAGTGAAGGGGGGACACCACTCGGGCAGTACTTC
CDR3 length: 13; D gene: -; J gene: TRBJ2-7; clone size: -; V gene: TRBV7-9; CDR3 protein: CASSSWDKYEQYF; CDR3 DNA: TGTGCCAGCAGCTCATGGGACAAGTACGAGCAGTACTTC
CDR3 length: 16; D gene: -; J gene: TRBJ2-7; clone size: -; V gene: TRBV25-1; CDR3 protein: CASSPSGQSVSYEQYF; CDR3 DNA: TGTGCCAGCAGTCCCTCTGGACAGTCCGTCTCCTACGAGCAGTACTTC
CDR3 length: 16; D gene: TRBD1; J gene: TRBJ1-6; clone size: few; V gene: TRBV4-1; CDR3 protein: CASSLRQGSSGSPLHF; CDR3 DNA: TGCGCCAGCAGCCTAAGACAGGGATCGTCAGGTTCACCCCTCCACTTT
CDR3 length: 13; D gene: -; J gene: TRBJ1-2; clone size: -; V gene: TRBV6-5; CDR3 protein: CASSTGLLNGYTF; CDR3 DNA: TGTGCCAGCAGTACAGGTCTACTTAATGGCTACACCTTC
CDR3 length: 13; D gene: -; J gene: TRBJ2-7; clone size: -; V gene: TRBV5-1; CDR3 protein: CASSLPDRYEQYF; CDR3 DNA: TGCGCCAGCAGCTTGCCCGACAGGTACGAGCAGTACTTC
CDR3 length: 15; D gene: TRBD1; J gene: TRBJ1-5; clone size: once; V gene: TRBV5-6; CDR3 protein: CASSSALGQVQPQHF; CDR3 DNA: TGTGCCAGCAGCTCCGCGTTAGGACAGGTTCAGCCCCAGCATTTT
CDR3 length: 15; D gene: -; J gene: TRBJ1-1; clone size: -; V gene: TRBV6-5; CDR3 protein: CASTSGQGFNTEAFF; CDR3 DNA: TGTGCCAGCACCAGTGGACAAGGCTTTAACACTGAAGCTTTCTTT
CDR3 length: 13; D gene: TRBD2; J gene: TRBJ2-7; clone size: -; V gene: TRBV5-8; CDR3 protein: CANQRGGGIEQYF; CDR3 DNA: TGTGCCAACCAGCGTGGCGGGGGGATCGAGCAGTACTTC
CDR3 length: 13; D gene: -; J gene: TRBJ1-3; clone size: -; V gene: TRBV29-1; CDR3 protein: CAIEPGAGNTIYF; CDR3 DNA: TGCGCAATCGAACCGGGTGCTGGAAACACCATATATTTT
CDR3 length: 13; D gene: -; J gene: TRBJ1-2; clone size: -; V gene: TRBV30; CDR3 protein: CAWRQAPRNGYTF; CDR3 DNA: TGTGCCTGGAGACAGGCCCCCAGGAATGGCTACACCTTC
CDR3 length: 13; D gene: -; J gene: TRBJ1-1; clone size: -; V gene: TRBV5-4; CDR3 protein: CASSYAGNTEAFF; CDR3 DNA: TGTGCCAGCAGCTACGCAGGTAACACTGAAGCTTTCTTT
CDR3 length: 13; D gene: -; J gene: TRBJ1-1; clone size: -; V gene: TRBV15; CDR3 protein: CATSLDLNTEAFF; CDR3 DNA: TGTGCCACCAGCCTAGACTTGAACACTGAAGCTTTCTTT
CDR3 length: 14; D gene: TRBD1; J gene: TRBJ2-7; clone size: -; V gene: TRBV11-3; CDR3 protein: CASSSRDRKYEQYF; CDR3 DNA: TGTGCCAGCAGCTCACGGGACAGAAAATACGAGCAGTACTTC
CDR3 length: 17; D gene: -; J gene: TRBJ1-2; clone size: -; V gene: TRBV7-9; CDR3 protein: CASSSAFRAGHNYGYTF; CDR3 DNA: TGTGCCAGCAGCTCGGCCTTTCGGGCAGGGCATAACTATGGCTACACCTTC
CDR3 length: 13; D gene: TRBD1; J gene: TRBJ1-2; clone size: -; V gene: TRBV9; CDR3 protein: CASRTTGDSGYTF; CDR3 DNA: TGTGCCAGCAGGACCACGGGGGACAGTGGCTACACCTTC
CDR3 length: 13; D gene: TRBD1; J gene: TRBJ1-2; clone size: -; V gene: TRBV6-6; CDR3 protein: CASSGPGGYGYTF; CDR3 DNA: TGTGCCAGCAGTGGTCCAGGGGGCTATGGCTACACCTTC
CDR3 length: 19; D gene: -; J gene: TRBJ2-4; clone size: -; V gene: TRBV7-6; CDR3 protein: CASSFSARETREAKNIQYF; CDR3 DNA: TGTGCCAGCAGCTTCTCAGCCAGGGAAACCCGGGAGGCCAAAAACATTCAGTACTTC
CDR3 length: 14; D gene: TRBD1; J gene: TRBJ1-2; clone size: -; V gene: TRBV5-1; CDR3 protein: CASSWDRVDYGYTF; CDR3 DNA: TGCGCCAGCAGCTGGGACAGGGTCGACTATGGCTACACCTTC
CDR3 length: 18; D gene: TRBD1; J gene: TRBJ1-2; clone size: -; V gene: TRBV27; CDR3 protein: CAPFTRRDRGTYDYGYTF; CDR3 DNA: TGTGCTCCCTTCACCCGCCGGGACAGGGGAACATATGACTATGGCTACACCTTC
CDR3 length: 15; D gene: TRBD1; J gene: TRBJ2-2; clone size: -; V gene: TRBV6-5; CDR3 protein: CASSQDRANTGELFF; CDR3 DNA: TGTGCCAGCAGCCAGGACAGGGCGAACACCGGGGAGCTGTTTTTT
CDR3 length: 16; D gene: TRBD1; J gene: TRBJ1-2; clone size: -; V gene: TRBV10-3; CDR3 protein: CAISTLGQLQNYGYTF; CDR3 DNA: TGTGCCATCAGCACACTGGGACAGCTCCAAAACTATGGCTACACCTTC
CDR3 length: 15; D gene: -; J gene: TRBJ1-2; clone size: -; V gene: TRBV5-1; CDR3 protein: CASSFTGSVGIGYTF; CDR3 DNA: TGCGCCAGCAGCTTTACAGGGTCAGTTGGTATTGGCTACACCTTC
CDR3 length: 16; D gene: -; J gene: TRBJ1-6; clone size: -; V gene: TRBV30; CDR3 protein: CAWSTPAGRLGSPLHF; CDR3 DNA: TGTGCCTGGAGTACCCCCGCGGGCAGGTTAGGGTCACCCCTCCACTTT